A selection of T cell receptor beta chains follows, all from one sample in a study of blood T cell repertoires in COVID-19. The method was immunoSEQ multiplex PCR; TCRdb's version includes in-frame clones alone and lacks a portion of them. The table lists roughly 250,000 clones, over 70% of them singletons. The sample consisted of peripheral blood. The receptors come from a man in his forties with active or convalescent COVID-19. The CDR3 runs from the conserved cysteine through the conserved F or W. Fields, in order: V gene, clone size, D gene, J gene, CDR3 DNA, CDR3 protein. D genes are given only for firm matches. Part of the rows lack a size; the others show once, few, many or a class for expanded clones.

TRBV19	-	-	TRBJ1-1	TGTGCCAGTAGTATAGATACGGGGAACACTGAAGCTTTCTTT	CASSIDTGNTEAFF
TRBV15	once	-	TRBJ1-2	TGTGCCACCAGCAGAGATACAGCATCCGATGGCTACACCTTC	CATSRDTASDGYTF
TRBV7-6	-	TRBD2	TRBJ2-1	TGTGCCAGCAGCTTAAGGCGGGAGGGCCGGGGGAATGAGCAGTTCTTC	CASSLRREGRGNEQFF
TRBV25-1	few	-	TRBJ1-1	TGTGCCAGCAGTGGAGGGGGTACTGAAGCTTTCTTT	CASSGGGTEAFF
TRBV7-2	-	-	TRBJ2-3	TGTGCCAGCAGCTTAGTAGGGGGCACAGATACGCAGTATTTT	CASSLVGGTDTQYF
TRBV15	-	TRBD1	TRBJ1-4	TGTGCCACCACCAGAGACAGGGGGGATGAAAAACTGTTTTTT	CATTRDRGDEKLFF
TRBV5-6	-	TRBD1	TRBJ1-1	TGTGCCAGCGTCCGGACAGGGGCGAACACTGAAGCTTTCTTT	CASVRTGANTEAFF
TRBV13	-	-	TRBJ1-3	TGTGCCAGCAGCGTAGAGAGAGGAAACACCATATATTTT	CASSVERGNTIYF
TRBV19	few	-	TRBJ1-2	TGTGCCAGTAGTATAGAGGGCAGGGGCTACTCTAACTATGGCTACACCTTC	CASSIEGRGYSNYGYTF
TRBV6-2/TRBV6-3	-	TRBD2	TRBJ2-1	TGTGCCAGCAGCCCCAAGCGGGGGGGTCCCTACAATGAGCAGTTCTTC	CASSPKRGGPYNEQFF
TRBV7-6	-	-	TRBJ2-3	TGTGCCAGCAGCGGTAGCGGCCTTAGCACAGATACGCAGTATTTT	CASSGSGLSTDTQYF
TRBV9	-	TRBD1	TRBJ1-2	TGTGCCAGCAGCGTAACAGGGGGGGACTATGGCTACACCTTC	CASSVTGGDYGYTF
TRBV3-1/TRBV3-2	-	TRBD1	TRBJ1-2	TGTGCCAGCAGCCAGACCATGACACAGGGGCACTATGGCTACACCTTC	CASSQTMTQGHYGYTF
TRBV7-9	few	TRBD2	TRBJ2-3	TGTGCCAGCAGCGTAGAGACTTGGGTAGCGGGGCCAGATACGCAGTATTTT	CASSVETWVAGPDTQYF
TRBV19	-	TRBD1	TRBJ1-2	TGTGCCAGTAGATTGGGACAGGGGGCAATATCTGGCTACACCTTC	CASRLGQGAISGYTF
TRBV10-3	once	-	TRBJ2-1	TGTGCCATCAGTGAGTCGATGGCGGGTCGAGGCGATGAGCAGTTCTTC	CAISESMAGRGDEQFF
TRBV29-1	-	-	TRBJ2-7	TGCAGCGTTCGGGGGTACGAGCAGTACTTC	CSVRGYEQYF
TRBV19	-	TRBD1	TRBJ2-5	TGTGCCAGTAGTAGACAGGGAGTGGGAGAGACCCAGTACTTC	CASSRQGVGETQYF
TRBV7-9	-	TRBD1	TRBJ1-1	TGTGCCAGCAGAGTACAGGGGGGCAAGATGAACACTGAAGCTTTCTTT	CASRVQGGKMNTEAFF
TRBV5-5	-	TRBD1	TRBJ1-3	TGTGCCAGCTGTAGCGTCCCGGGACAGGGATCCTCTGGAAACACCATATATTTT	CASCSVPGQGSSGNTIYF
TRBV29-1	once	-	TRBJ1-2	TGCAGCGTTGACTCGTTTTCGGTTAACTATGGCTACACCTTC	CSVDSFSVNYGYTF
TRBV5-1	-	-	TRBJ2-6	TGCGCCAGCGGGGCGGACTCTGGGGCCAACGTCCTGACTTTC	CASGADSGANVLTF
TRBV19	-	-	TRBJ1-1	TGTGCCAGTAGTATACAGGGCGTTCAGAACACTGAAGCTTTCTTT	CASSIQGVQNTEAFF
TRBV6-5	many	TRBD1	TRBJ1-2	TGTGCCGGTCATAGGGGCCAGGGGGCTTATGGCTACACCTTC	CAGHRGQGAYGYTF
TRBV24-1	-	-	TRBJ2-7	TGTGCCACCTACCCCCAAGCCCCAACGGGAGAGCAGTACTTC	CATYPQAPTGEQYF
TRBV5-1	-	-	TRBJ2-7	TGCGCCAGCAGCTTGAACCCAGCCTACGAGCAGTACTTC	CASSLNPAYEQYF
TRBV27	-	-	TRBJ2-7	TGTGCCAGCAGTTTAAAGGGCAGAGGGGCGGGGTTCTACGAGCAGTACTTC	CASSLKGRGAGFYEQYF
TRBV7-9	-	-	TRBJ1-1	TGTGCCAGCAGCTTAGTTGGACACCCGAAAGCTTTCTTT	CASSLVGHPKAFF